The present TCR beta chain was sequenced within a study of patients and donors after allogeneic stem cell transplantation. The V gene end was trimmed by 5 bases and the J gene end by 2 bases; junction bases not matched to a gene: 11. Germline assignment: CDR1 LGHNA and CDR2 YNFKEQ. This CDR3 has 17 residues. This clonotype has a handful of counts. Each CDR3 protein gets one entry after TCRdb re-called the RT-PCR reads with MiXCR. Among some 960,000 distinct CDR3 sequences listed, roughly 18% were seen once. The chain is built from TRBV4-2 and TRBJ2-3; 9 bases are a match to TRBD2. The receptor comes from a human donor who was either an allogeneic HSCT recipient or a stem cell or donor lymphocyte infusion donor (not recorded which). It is not recorded whose cells these are; they may come from a transplant donor. The specimen was blood, either unsorted or a sorted T cell fraction (not recorded which). The CDR3 DNA follows: TGTGCCAGCAGCTGGGGGGCAGCGGGAGGAAACACAGATACGCAGTATTTT. This codes for CASSWGAAGGNTDTQYF.